What follows are 27 T cell receptor beta chains derived from one specimen sequenced in a study of neurological immune-mediated disorders. MiXCR, applied by TCRdb to the 5' RACE reads, yields one record per CDR3 protein. The sample contains tens of thousands of distinct CDR3 sequences, 3% to 4.5% of which appear only once. Sequences were obtained from CD4+ T cells from blood. All receptors derive from a woman between 40 and 50 years old with multiple sclerosis.

This clonotype was seen ten or more times. DNA of the CDR3: TGTGCCAGCAGTCCTGGGACAGGTCCTGCAAACACCATATATTTT. Translation gives CASSPGTGPANTIYF. The V call is TRBV6-5, the J call TRBJ1-3; 8 bases match TRBD1. The CDR3 runs to 15 residues. J lost 6 bases, V lost 5 bases, and 9 bases had no gene match. The V gene's germline CDR1 is MNHEY and CDR2 SVGAGI.

The rearrangement links TRBV5-1 to TRBJ2-3; 13 nucleotides match TRBD2. The CDR3 runs 16 residues. Germline CDR1 SGHRS, CDR2 YFSETQ. J gave up 6 bases and V 2 bases, and 6 bases lay outside the gene matches. The CDR3 DNA sequence: TGCGCCAGCAGCTTAGCGACTAGCGGGGGGTCCGATACGCAGTATTTT. Translation gives CASSLATSGGSDTQYF.

In this sample, this clonotype turned up many times. The chain recombines TRBV5-5 with TRBJ2-7, with 8 bases aligning to TRBD1. Germline CDR1 is SGHKS and CDR2 is YYEKEE (reference sequence). J gave up 3 bases and V 5 bases, and 7 bases lay outside the gene matches. The CDR3 consists of 14 residues. CDR3 residues: CASRPGQGLYEQYF. DNA for the CDR3: TGTGCCAGCAGACCCGGACAGGGACTCTACGAGCAGTACTTC.

Many counts were recorded for this clonotype. The V and J genes are TRBV5-1 and TRBJ2-1; D is ambiguous. The CDR3 sequence is 12 residues long. CDR1 and CDR2 (germline): SGHRS, YFSETQ. Trimming took 0 bases from V and 5 from J, leaving 3 bases between them. The CDR3 loop is CASSLGHNEQFF. The CDR3 region has the DNA TGCGCCAGCAGCTTGGGCCACAATGAGCAGTTCTTC.

This clonotype showed up many times. This chain links TRBV7-9 with TRBJ1-5; D may be TRBD1 (5 bases). In germline, CDR1 is SEHNR, CDR2 FQNEAQ (reference sequence). The CDR3 is 15 residues long. The V gene lost 0 bases and the J gene lost 4 bases, with 10 bases spanning the gap. CDR3 sequence: CASSLAQGPNQPQHF. CDR3 nucleotide sequence: TGTGCCAGCAGCTTAGCCCAGGGCCCAAATCAGCCCCAGCATTTT.

This clonotype was seen many times. This rearrangement joins TRBV5-1 to TRBJ2-2, with no clear D. Germline values: CDR1 SGHRS, CDR2 YFSETQ. Trimming took off 4 bases at V and 0 bases at J, with 13 bases between the two ends. This CDR3 spans 16 amino acids. CDR3 nucleotide sequence: TGCGCCAGCAGCCCCGAGGTCGCCACGAACACCGGGGAGCTGTTTTTT. Amino acid sequence: CASSPEVATNTGELFF. The whole variable domain, filled in from reference TRBV5-1 and TRBJ2-2, reads KAGVTQTPRYLIKTRGQQVTLSCSPISGHRSVSWYQQTPGQGLQFLFEYFSETQRNKGNFPGRFSGRQFSNSRSEMNVSTLELGDSALYLCASSPEVATNTGELFFGEGSRLTVL.

This clonotype was counted many times. The V call is TRBV7-7, the J call TRBJ1-1; D not resolved. With 5 bases removed from V and 2 bases from J, the gap between germline ends came to 15 bases. The CDR3 totals 15 residues. Per germline, CDR1 SSHAT and CDR2 FNYEAQ (reference sequence). In nucleotides, the CDR3 is TGTGCCAGCAGCCCACTGGGAGGATCTAACACTGAAGCTTTCTTT. This gives the protein CASSPLGGSNTEAFF.

The sample holds many counts of this clonotype. This rearrangement joins TRBV5-1 to TRBJ1-1; D possibly corresponds to TRBD1 (5 bases). V was clipped by 0 bases and J by 5 bases, with 14 bases between them. The CDR3 has 15 amino acids. Germline V lookup: CDR1 SGHRS, CDR2 YFSETQ. The CDR3 nucleotides read TGCGCCAGCAGCTTGGAATTTCGGGGGGGGACTGAAGCTTTCTTT. Amino acids: CASSLEFRGGTEAFF.

This clonotype came up many times. The chain uses TRBV10-3 and TRBJ1-6; 7 bases fit TRBD1. V trimming: 9 bases; J trimming: 7 bases; junction bases outside the gene matches: 9. The germline V gene encodes CDR1 ENHRY and CDR2 SYGVKD. CDR3 size: 14 residues. CDR3 nucleotides: TGTGCCATAGGGACAGACCCGAGGAATTCACCCCTCCACTTT. Translating gives CAIGTDPRNSPLHF.

This clonotype has ten or more counts. This chain joins TRBV7-8 and TRBJ2-3; D ambiguous. Trimming stripped 5 bases from V and 5 bases from J, with 8 bases between. Germline CDR1 reads SGHVS; CDR2 reads FQNEAQ. The CDR3 is 12 amino acids. The CDR3 here is CASSPEKDTQYF. The CDR3 bases are TGTGCCAGCAGCCCAGAGAAAGATACGCAGTATTTT.

This clonotype has at least ten counts. The chain is built from TRBV7-9 and TRBJ2-3; D perhaps matches TRBD2 (6 bases). This CDR3 has 15 residues. V was cut by 1 base and J by 6 bases, with 14 bases left in between. Germline-derived CDR1 and CDR2 are SEHNR and FQNEAQ (reference sequence). The CDR3 sequence is CASSLEMGLRDTQYF. CDR3 sequence (DNA): TGTGCCAGCAGCTTAGAGATGGGACTCAGGGATACGCAGTATTTT.

In its sample, this clonotype was seen many times. The chain couples TRBV5-1 to TRBJ2-2, with D perhaps matching TRBD1 (5 bases). V was trimmed by 0 bases and J by 4 bases, leaving 13 bases between them. The CDR3 consists of 16 residues. CDR1 SGHRS and CDR2 YFSETQ come from the germline V gene. The CDR3 coding sequence is TGCGCCAGCAGCTTGGCCGGGCAGGGTCGCACCGGGGAGCTGTTTTTT. Amino acid sequence: CASSLAGQGRTGELFF.

This clonotype was seen at least ten times. The chain links TRBV5-1 to TRBJ1-1, with 9 bases lining up with TRBD1. The CDR3 consists of 12 residues. V lost 2 bases and J lost 13; bases outside the gene matches: 6. Germline V gives CDR1 SGHRS, CDR2 YFSETQ. CDR3 amino acids: CASSFGGQGVFF. Written as DNA, the CDR3 is TGCGCCAGCAGCTTTGGGGGACAGGGAGTTTTCTTT.

This clonotype was picked up many times. The rearrangement links TRBV10-3 to TRBJ2-4; possibly TRBD1 for D (6 bases). The V gene lost 6 bases and the J gene lost 6 bases, with 18 bases spanning the gap. Germline CDR1 reads ENHRY; CDR2 reads SYGVKD. The length of the CDR3 is 15 residues. The CDR3 sequence is CAISPQGGPGNIQYF. CDR3 nucleotides: TGTGCCATCAGCCCCCAAGGGGGACCGGGAAACATTCAGTACTTC.

At least ten counts were recorded for this clonotype. The rearrangement uses TRBV5-1 and TRBJ2-3; 9 bases agree with TRBD1. With 1 base clipped from V and 3 bases from J, the junction kept 9 bases outside the gene matches. Germline CDR1 SGHRS, CDR2 YFSETQ. The CDR3 consists of 17 residues. The CDR3, as DNA: TGCGCCAGCAGCTTGCTCGGACCGGGACAGGGAACAGATACGCAGTATTTT. Encoded protein: CASSLLGPGQGTDTQYF.

This clonotype was seen many times. The V gene is TRBV11-2, the J gene TRBJ1-5; D ambiguous. Germline V CDR1 and CDR2: SGHAT, FQNNGV. The CDR3 covers 14 residues. V lost 0 bases, J lost 7 bases, and 10 bases lay in between. The CDR3 nucleotides are TGTGCCAGCAGCTTAGACCTAACTGGCCAGCCCCAGCATTTT. Encoded protein: CASSLDLTGQPQHF.

At least ten counts were recorded for this clonotype. The rearrangement uses TRBV5-1 and TRBJ2-2; D remains unclear. The CDR3 sequence is 14 residues long. V lost 6 bases and J lost 0, with 9 bases in between. In germline, CDR1 is SGHRS, CDR2 YFSETQ. CDR3 in amino acids: CASKIEANTGELFF. CDR3 in DNA: TGCGCCAGCAAGATCGAGGCGAACACCGGGGAGCTGTTTTTT.

This clonotype was found many times. The chain joins TRBV11-2 to TRBJ1-1; D is unclear. The CDR3 extends over 14 amino acids. CDR1 and CDR2 from the germline V gene are SGHAT and FQNNGV. The V and J ends lost 6 bases and 4 bases respectively, with 15 bases between them. The CDR3 loop reads CASSPELWGTEAFF. The CDR3 region has the DNA TGTGCCAGCAGTCCCGAACTCTGGGGCACTGAAGCTTTCTTT.

This clonotype was recorded at least ten times. V is TRBV28 and J is TRBJ2-7; 7 nucleotides align to TRBD2. Germline lookup yields CDR1 MDHEN and CDR2 SYDVKM. V lost 4 bases to trimming and J lost 1 base; unmatched junction nucleotides: 10. The CDR3 contains 16 residues. The CDR3 spells CASSSRWGGRSYEQYF. CDR3 bases: TGTGCCAGCAGTTCGCGGTGGGGGGGAAGGTCCTACGAGCAGTACTTC.

The chain combines TRBV7-9 with TRBJ1-1, with TRBD1 as a possible D gene (5 bases). This CDR3 has 15 residues. V was shortened by 7 bases and J by 1 base, with 16 bases between the two germline ends. Germline values: CDR1 SEHNR, CDR2 FQNEAQ (reference sequence). CDR3 sequence: CASISVGTANTEAFF. The CDR3 DNA sequence: TGTGCCAGCATCTCGGTGGGGACCGCGAACACTGAAGCTTTCTTT.

This clonotype was detected ten times or more. The V gene is TRBV20-1, the J gene TRBJ1-6; D may be TRBD1 (6 bases). CDR1 and CDR2 from the germline V gene are DFQATT and SNEGSKA (reference sequence). CDR3 length: 13 residues. V lost 1 base to trimming and J lost 7 bases, with 8 bases between them. CDR3 amino acids: CSARGQANSPLHF. The CDR3 coding sequence is TGCAGTGCTAGAGGACAGGCCAATTCACCCCTCCACTTT.

Ten or more counts support this clonotype. The chain combines TRBV24-1 with TRBJ1-5; 7 bases are a match to TRBD1. This CDR3 contains 15 residues. J was trimmed by 0 bases and V by 5 bases; bases with no gene match: 3. Germline V lookup: CDR1 KGHDR, CDR2 SFDVKD. CDR3 DNA sequence: TGTGCCACCAGTGTAGGGGGCGGTAGCAATCAGCCCCAGCATTTT. It specifies CATSVGGGSNQPQHF.

This clonotype was recorded many times. This chain links TRBV5-1 with TRBJ2-5; D is possibly TRBD2 (5 bases). The germline V and J ends were trimmed by 2 bases and 1 base, with 6 bases remaining between them. Germline V gene lookup returns CDR1 SGHRS and CDR2 YFSETQ. CDR3 size: 13 residues. Here the CDR3 reads CASSFGVQETQYF. In DNA form, the CDR3 reads TGCGCCAGCAGCTTCGGGGTCCAAGAGACCCAGTACTTC.

The sample holds many counts of this clonotype. V usage is TRBV5-1 and J usage is TRBJ1-2; D is ambiguous. The CDR3 contains 13 residues. CDR1 and CDR2 (germline): SGHRS, YFSETQ. V gave up 3 bases and J gave up 0 bases, with 6 bases separating them. The CDR3 reads CASSSGSNYGYTF. CDR3 DNA sequence: TGCGCCAGCAGCTCAGGATCTAACTATGGCTACACCTTC. Variable domain in full (rest from reference TRBV5-1 and TRBJ1-2): KAGVTQTPRYLIKTRGQQVTLSCSPISGHRSVSWYQQTPGQGLQFLFEYFSETQRNKGNFPGRFSGRQFSNSRSEMNVSTLELGDSALYLCASSSGSNYGYTFGSGTRLTVV.

This clonotype has ten or more counts. The chain joins TRBV4-2 to TRBJ1-3; D is ambiguous. From germline, CDR1 is LGHNA and CDR2 YNFKEQ. V shed 4 bases and J shed 2 bases, with 12 bases lying between them. The CDR3 spans 15 residues. CDR3 DNA sequence: TGTGCCAGCAGCCCGCCTCGCCAGACTGGAAACACCATATATTTT. Amino acid sequence: CASSPPRQTGNTIYF.

This clonotype was seen repeatedly, ten times or more. This chain connects TRBV20-1 to TRBJ2-1; D assignment may be TRBD1 or TRBD2 (6 bases each). CDR3 length: 14 residues. The germline gives CDR1 DFQATT, CDR2 SNEGSKA (reference sequence). V shed 5 bases and J shed 4 bases, with 15 bases lying between them. The CDR3 DNA reads TGCAGTGCTTGGAGGGGGGCGGGATACAATGAGCAGTTCTTC. This translates into CSAWRGAGYNEQFF.

There are many counts of this clonotype. The CDR3 DNA sequence: TGTGCCAGCAGCGTAGGGGGCCGGGGGAATGAGCAGTTCTTC. Its protein product is CASSVGGRGNEQFF. This chain joins TRBV9 and TRBJ2-1, with D possibly TRBD2 on 6 matching bases. V dropped 0 bases and J dropped 7 bases, with 11 bases sitting between them. The CDR3 totals 14 residues. The germline V gene has CDR1 SGDLS and CDR2 YYNGEE.